This T cell receptor beta chain was captured by sequencing in a study of glioma-infiltrating T cells after dendritic cell vaccination (dated by TCRdb to about 2016). For the study in its entirety: A cohort of approximately 15 glioblastoma patients from Phase I and II dendritic cell vaccination trials was included, of whom 9 were newly diagnosed and 6 had recurrent disease. The vaccine consisted of monocyte-derived dendritic cells cultured less than 9 days with IL-4 and GM-CSF, then pulsed overnight with autologous tumor lysate. Three intradermal dendritic cell vaccine injections were administered to patients at biweekly intervals in the arm below the axilla. In glioblastoma patients vaccinated with dendritic cells, deep sequencing of TCR beta CDR3 regions served to measure the amount of tumor-infiltrating lymphocytes and to compare repertoires between tumor and blood. Survival after dendritic cell vaccination was correlated with TCR sequencing metrics, including TIL content and tumor-blood repertoire overlap. Patients received autologous tumor lysate-pulsed dendritic cell vaccination between about 2002 and 2013.

To note about this clone: This receptor's antigen is unknown. No base quality values were provided; no much bigger clone lies one nucleotide off.

To be selected, patients needed enough residual fresh-frozen tumor tissue and more than two years of available survival data. Although molecular status otherwise differed among the glioblastoma patients, no patient had an isocitrate dehydrogenase mutation. PBMC were collected before vaccination, two weeks after the third vaccination, and at tumor progression if progression occurred. Genomic DNA was extracted with the Qiagen DNeasy Blood extraction Kit. CDR1 and CDR2, looked up from the germline V gene (reference sequence), are GTSNPN and SVGIG. V and J lose 2 bases and 3 bases, and a span of 4 bases separates them. Reading from cysteine to phenylalanine, the CDR3 counts 11 amino acids. The kept DNA is CDR3 alone, 33 bases in frame from the first base. The paper as a whole reports these results and caveats: After dendritic cell vaccination, a higher estimated pretreatment TIL content predicted longer time to progression and overall survival. The cohort was small and heterogeneous, with few patients having full blood and tumor sets and even fewer initial-recurrent tumor pairs. No direct relationship between TCR clonality and survival was found, suggesting a diverse polyclonal response may matter. The three-group TCR overlap response model was characterized as speculative, and prospective validation of the model was stated to be required.

The immunoSEQ assay amplified TCRB CDR3 regions from roughly 2 micrograms of genomic DNA, or from all available DNA when less than that amount was available. The multiplex PCR employed 60 forward primers targeting TCR V beta segments and 13 reverse primers targeting J beta segments. Synthetic control templates were spiked into each sample at limiting dilution to estimate reads per starting template. Reads of 87 bp were generated by sequencing on the Illumina HiSeq System. As for how the authors treated the data: To remove PCR and sequencing errors, closely related sequences were merged with a nearest neighbor algorithm. TCR overlap was defined as the percentage of unique tumor TCR beta sequences that were also found in the peripheral blood of the same patient. As stored in TCRdb, this immuneACCESS dataset retains in-frame rearrangements with V and J assigned. A fraction of the clones does not appear; measured against another copy, unresolved V genes explain less than half of the discrepancy, and the remainder lacks a known reason. V and J calls and clone size are given by that table; D and trimming were obtained from the DNA. For this sample there are around 100,000 clones; roughly 80% appear just once. The ten largest clones capture 9.5% to 15% of the sample.

The sample here was blood, taken before dendritic cell vaccination. This chain is built from TRBV30 and TRBJ1-1, with no confidently assigned D gene. The TCR was taken from a human donor with glioblastoma. The CDR3 reads CAWSRDTEAFF. In nucleotide form, the sequence is TGTGCCTGGAGTCGCGACACTGAAGCTTTCTTT. The full variable domain, completed from the reference TRBV30 and TRBJ1-1 proteins outside the CDR3, reads SQTIHQWPATLVQPVGSPLSLECTVEGTSNPNLYWYRQAAGRGLQLLFYSVGIGQISSEVPQNLSASRPQDRQFILSSKKLLLSDSGFYLCAWSRDTEAFFGQGTRLTVV.